This T cell receptor beta chain was sequenced in a study of low-dose radiotherapy and immunotherapy resistance in tumors. Trimming pared 1 base from V and 7 bases from J, leaving 17 bases between. The CDR3 runs 15 residues. Per germline, CDR1 LGHNA and CDR2 YSLEER. The time point was: after trial treatment. Indicated treatment: LDRT plus nivolumab, ipilimumab, low-dose cyclophosphamide and aspirin (RACIN trial). Ipilimumab, nivolumab, aspirin, low-dose cyclophosphamide and low-dose radiotherapy were administered to donors. Both TCRalpha and TCRbeta chains were reverse transcribed with V-gene-specific primers. TCRs were put through 15 to 25 PCR cycles of amplification with Phusion. A constant-region primer and the V-primer adapter served as the primer pair. MiXCR was run by TCRdb on the reads, yielding one entry per CDR3 protein. The repertoire includes tens of thousands of distinct CDR3 sequences, less than 30% of them detected once, and over 9% sits in the top ten.

There are many counts of this clonotype. The specimen was PBMCs, collected after low-dose radiotherapy plus immunotherapy. V and J are TRBV4-3 and TRBJ2-7, with TRBD2 as a possible D gene (6 bases). The receptor's source is a male donor with prostate cancer. The CDR3 nucleotides are TGCGCCAGCAGCCAAGCGAGGACTATCCGCGGGGAGCAGTACTTC. It encodes CASSQARTIRGEQYF.